What follows are 6 T cell receptor beta chains derived from one specimen sequenced in a study of T-cell reconstitution after alpha-beta-depleted transplantation in children. Unique molecular identifiers were incorporated during preparation of the TCRbeta library. Using its own MiXCR run on the PCR reads, TCRdb lists one record per CDR3 protein. The sample shows about 120,000 distinct CDR3 sequences, about a tenth of them seen only once. Sequencing was performed on PBMCs, taken before TCRalphabeta/CD19-depleted stem cell transplant. The receptors here all came from a boy under 10 years old with acute lymphoblastic leukemia, due to receive a stem cell transplant.

The V gene is TRBV7-3, the J gene TRBJ2-1; 9 bases fit TRBD1. V dropped 7 bases and J dropped 3; count of bases not matched to a gene: 10. Germline assignment: CDR1 SGHTA and CDR2 FQGTGA. The CDR3 sequence is 16 residues long. For the CDR3, the DNA is TGTGCCAGCAAGACCGACGGGACAGGGCTCTACAATGAGCAGTTCTTC. The encoded protein is CASKTDGTGLYNEQFF. The full variable domain, with the rest looked up from reference TRBV7-3 and TRBJ2-1, is GAGVSQTPSNKVTEKGKYVELRCDPISGHTALYWYRQSLGQGPEFLIYFQGTGAADDSGLPNDRFFAVRPEGSVSTLKIQRTERGDSAVYLCASKTDGTGLYNEQFFGPGTRLTVL.

This clonotype was picked up a small number of times. The rearrangement uses TRBV7-2 and TRBJ2-1, with D perhaps given as TRBD1 or TRBD2 (5 bases each). From germline, CDR1 is SGHTA and CDR2 FQGNSA. The CDR3 contains 15 residues. Trimming took off 2 bases at V and 8 bases at J, with 16 bases between the two ends. In nucleotides, the CDR3 is TGTGCCAGCAGCTTATCCGGGACCCCGGTGGATGAGCAGTTCTTC. Translated: CASSLSGTPVDEQFF.

This clonotype was counted between two and nine times. J is TRBJ2-7 and V is TRBV29-1, with D perhaps TRBD2 (6 bases). This CDR3 is built from 11 residues. The germline gives CDR1 SQVTM, CDR2 ANQGSEA. V lost 5 bases and J 2 bases, leaving 7 bases between the germline ends. CDR3 sequence (DNA): TGCAGCGTTCGGGGGACCTACGAGCAGTACTTC. It specifies CSVRGTYEQYF.

This clonotype was observed a handful of times. The genes are TRBV21-1 and TRBJ2-1; the table's TRBD1 call for D was not verified on the DNA. TRBV21-1 is noted as a pseudogene. This CDR3 region has 18 residues. CDR3 sequence (DNA): TGTGCCAGCAGCAAAAAGGGTGCGCGACCAGCACACTACAATGAGCAGTTCTTC. Protein sequence: CASSKKGARPAHYNEQFF.

This clonotype has only a few counts. The rearrangement joins TRBV20-1 to TRBJ1-1, with TRBD1 matching over 7 bases. The CDR3 length is 17 residues. J was trimmed by 0 bases and V by 1 base; bases with no gene match: 11. Germline V lookup: CDR1 DFQATT, CDR2 SNEGSKA (reference sequence). CDR3 bases: TGCAGTGCTAGAGTTTTAGGACAGGAGCACATGAACACTGAAGCTTTCTTT. Its translation is CSARVLGQEHMNTEAFF.

There are many counts of this clonotype. V usage is TRBV20-1 and J usage is TRBJ1-6; 7 bases are shared with TRBD1. V lost 5 bases and J lost 5; bases outside the gene matches: 9. Per germline, CDR1 DFQATT and CDR2 SNEGSKA (reference sequence). The CDR3 contains 15 residues. CDR3 sequence: CSADLRGRNNSPLHF. CDR3 coding DNA: TGCAGTGCTGACCTCAGGGGGAGGAATAATTCACCCCTCCACTTT.